These T cell receptor beta chains were read from a single sample in a study of blood T cells in healthy people across ages. Each CDR3 protein gets one entry after TCRdb re-called the 5' RACE reads with MiXCR. Of 730,000 or so distinct CDR3 sequences in the sample, approximately 40% were seen once. Material for sequencing was blood. The receptors were gathered from an elderly man in good health. Both conserved end residues are part of each CDR3. Fields, in order: V gene, J gene, clone size, D gene, CDR3 protein, CDR3 DNA. The D gene is left open where the match is weak. Size values are once, few and many counts, or a class for expanded clones, and some rows have none.

TRBV6-5	TRBJ1-2	many	TRBD1	CASSRTGGGVYGYTF	TGTGCCAGCAGTCGGACAGGGGGCGGTGTCTATGGCTACACCTTC
TRBV7-2	TRBJ2-3	-	TRBD1	CASSRTGVRADTQYF	TGTGCCAGCAGCCGGACAGGGGTGAGGGCAGATACGCAGTATTTT
TRBV4-2	TRBJ1-2	-	TRBD1	CASSPQELQGAGYIF	TGTGCCAGCAGCCCCCAAGAACTACAGGGGGCGGGCTACATCTTC
TRBV20-1	TRBJ1-5	few	TRBD1	CSALQGADNQPQHF	TGCAGTGCTTTACAGGGGGCGGACAATCAGCCCCAGCATTTT
TRBV2	TRBJ2-1	-	-	CASGRLGAASSYNEQFF	TGTGCCAGCGGACGTCTCGGGGCGGCCAGCTCCTACAATGAGCAGTTCTTC
TRBV9	TRBJ1-1	-	-	CASSPDVNTEVFF	TGTGCCAGCAGCCCAGACGTTAACACTGAAGTTTTCTTT
TRBV12-3/TRBV12-4	TRBJ1-1	few	-	CASSPSQVNTEAFF	TGTGCCAGCAGTCCGAGTCAGGTGAACACTGAAGCTTTCTTT
TRBV29-1	TRBJ2-7	few	-	CSVEESYEQYF	TGCAGCGTTGAAGAATCCTACGAGCAGTACTTC
TRBV20-1	TRBJ2-6	-	-	CSGAATSGANVLTF	TGCAGTGGGGCAGCTACCTCTGGGGCCAACGTCCTGACTTTC
TRBV20-1	TRBJ2-7	-	TRBD2	CSPHSGSSYNEQYF	TGCAGTCCACATAGCGGGAGCTCCTACAATGAGCAGTACTTC
TRBV5-1	TRBJ2-5	-	TRBD2	CASSLGSGGYNQGTQYF	TGCGCCAGCAGCTTGGGTAGCGGGGGTTACAATCAAGGGACCCAGTACTTC
TRBV4-3	TRBJ2-3	once	TRBD1	CASSRRTGAPDAQYF	TGCGCCAGCAGCCGCCGGACAGGGGCCCCAGATGCGCAGTATTTT
TRBV4-3	TRBJ1-6	-	-	CASSQDLIQERSSPLHF	TGCGCCAGCAGCCAAGACCTAATTCAGGAAAGAAGTTCACCCCTCCACTTT
TRBV10-1	TRBJ2-1	few	TRBD2	CASSESAGGRRFEQFF	TGTGCCAGCAGTGAGTCGGCGGGCGGGAGAAGGTTTGAGCAGTTCTTC
TRBV6-5	TRBJ2-3	few	-	CASSRFTTDTQYF	TGTGCCAGCAGCAGGTTTACCACAGATACGCAGTATTTT
TRBV6-6	TRBJ1-2	few	-	CASSPKDGYGYTF	TGTGCCAGCAGTCCAAAGGACGGCTATGGCTACACCTTC
TRBV18	TRBJ1-2	-	-	CASSPSTGKGYGYTF	TGTGCCAGCTCACCTTCCACGGGGAAGGGCTATGGCTACACCTTC
TRBV28	TRBJ2-6	-	-	CASSRSGVGANVLTF	TGTGCCAGCAGCCGATCAGGGGTCGGGGCCAACGTCCTGACTTTC
TRBV7-2	TRBJ1-6	few	-	CASSSGPEGNSPLHF	TGTGCCAGCAGCTCGGGACCGGAGGGTAATTCACCCCTCCACTTT
TRBV6-2/TRBV6-3	TRBJ1-1	many	-	CASSPATVNTEAFF	TGTGCCAGCAGTCCGGCGACGGTGAACACTGAAGCTTTCTTT
TRBV12-3/TRBV12-4	TRBJ2-3	-	TRBD2	CASSLRTSGRADTQYF	TGTGCCAGCAGTTTAAGGACTAGCGGGAGGGCAGATACGCAGTATTTT
TRBV7-2	TRBJ2-1	-	TRBD2	CASSLAWASGEKETQFF	TGTGCCAGCAGCTTAGCCTGGGCTAGCGGGGAGAAAGAGACCCAGTTCTTC
TRBV20-1	TRBJ1-1	few	-	CSAREARGSTEAFF	TGCAGTGCTAGAGAGGCCAGGGGCAGTACTGAAGCTTTCTTT
TRBV7-2	TRBJ2-5	few	-	CASTQTLLGETQYF	TGTGCCAGCACCCAAACCCTGTTAGGAGAGACCCAGTACTTC
TRBV6-2/TRBV6-3	TRBJ2-7	-	TRBD2	CASRIAGDSYEQYF	TGTGCCAGCAGGATAGCGGGAGACTCCTACGAGCAGTACTTC
TRBV5-1	TRBJ2-1	-	TRBD2	CASSLAAGGNIQWFF	TGCGCCAGCAGCTTGGCCGCCGGGGGGAATATACAATGGTTCTTC
TRBV5-1	TRBJ2-7	-	TRBD1	CASSVDRGDYEQYF	TGCGCCAGCAGCGTAGACAGGGGTGACTACGAGCAGTACTTC
TRBV7-2	TRBJ2-1	-	-	CASSLDRVDEQFF	TGTGCCAGCAGCTTAGATAGGGTAGATGAGCAGTTCTTC
TRBV20-1	TRBJ1-6	-	-	CSARDQAPHNSPLHF	TGCAGTGCTAGAGATCAGGCCCCTCATAATTCACCCCTCCACTTT
TRBV7-2	TRBJ2-7	few	-	CASSRRPGLAYEQYF	TGTGCCAGCAGCCGGAGGCCAGGCTTAGCCTACGAGCAGTACTTC
TRBV28	TRBJ2-2	few	-	CASRLNTGELFF	TGTGCCAGCAGACTGAACACCGGGGAGCTGTTTTTT
TRBV6-5	TRBJ2-1	-	-	CASSYSDRRTYNEQFF	TGTGCCAGCAGTTACTCAGACAGGCGGACGTACAATGAGCAGTTCTTC
TRBV11-2	TRBJ2-7	few	-	CASSSDASSYEQYF	TGTGCCAGCAGCTCAGACGCCAGCTCCTACGAGCAGTACTTC
TRBV20-1	TRBJ2-5	-	TRBD2	CSARGDYEETQYF	TGCAGTGCCCGGGGGGACTATGAAGAGACCCAGTACTTC
TRBV18	TRBJ2-7	few	TRBD1	CASSPGQRYEQYF	TGTGCCAGCAGTCCGGGACAGCGCTACGAGCAGTACTTC
TRBV20-1	TRBJ2-1	-	TRBD2	CSAPGLAGGVNNEQFF	TGCAGTGCTCCGGGACTAGCGGGAGGTGTCAACAATGAGCAGTTCTTC
TRBV27	TRBJ2-7	-	-	CASRVGQAAPYEQYF	TGTGCCAGCCGGGTTGGGCAGGCTGCCCCCTACGAGCAGTACTTC
TRBV7-2	TRBJ2-7	-	-	CASSPGPFYEQYF	TGTGCCAGCAGCCCCGGGCCCTTCTACGAGCAGTACTTC
TRBV4-3	TRBJ2-1	few	-	CASSQDWAGDEQFF	TGCGCCAGCAGCCAAGACTGGGCGGGCGATGAGCAGTTCTTC
TRBV9	TRBJ2-1	-	-	CASSVEWNEQFF	TGTGCCAGCAGCGTAGAGTGGAATGAGCAGTTCTTC
TRBV5-6	TRBJ2-7	few	TRBD1	CASNSGQTYEQYF	TGTGCCAGCAACTCGGGACAGACCTACGAGCAGTACTTC
TRBV28	TRBJ2-6	few	TRBD1	CASSPSGQGSGANVLTF	TGTGCCAGCAGCCCTTCGGGACAGGGGTCTGGGGCCAACGTCCTGACTTTC
TRBV7-9	TRBJ2-1	-	-	CTSSSFSGGLYNEQFF	TGTACCAGCAGCTCATTTAGCGGAGGCCTTTACAATGAGCAGTTCTTC
TRBV13	TRBJ2-7	-	TRBD2	CASSSNRWGGLSYEQYF	TGTGCCAGCAGCTCTAACCGTTGGGGGGGACTCTCCTACGAGCAGTACTTC
TRBV15	TRBJ2-3	-	TRBD2	CATSRASGGTTDTQYF	TGTGCCACCAGCAGAGCCAGCGGGGGGACCACAGATACGCAGTATTTT
TRBV20-1	TRBJ1-5	-	-	CSARSPQNQPQHF	TGCAGTGCTAGATCCCCTCAAAATCAGCCCCAGCATTTT
TRBV7-9	TRBJ2-3	few	-	CASSFSGFDTQYF	TGTGCCAGCAGTTTTAGCGGCTTTGATACGCAGTATTTT
TRBV20-1	TRBJ2-7	-	-	CSARDGYYEQYF	TGCAGTGCCCGGGACGGCTATTACGAGCAGTACTTC
TRBV5-1	TRBJ2-3	-	-	CASSGTNRADTQYF	TGCGCCAGCAGCGGAACGAACAGGGCAGATACGCAGTATTTT
TRBV27	TRBJ2-3	-	-	CASSQHRDTQYF	TGTGCCAGCAGTCAACATAGAGATACGCAGTATTTT
TRBV5-6	TRBJ2-5	-	-	CASSSRGLETQYF	TGTGCCAGCAGCAGCAGGGGACTGGAGACCCAGTACTTC
TRBV7-9	TRBJ2-6	-	TRBD2	CASSFGGSRLNGANVLTF	TGTGCCAGCAGCTTCGGGGGGTCTCGGCTCAATGGGGCCAACGTCCTGACTTTC
TRBV2	TRBJ1-2	few	-	CASSEYNYGYTF	TGTGCCAGCAGTGAGTACAACTATGGCTACACCTTC
TRBV28	TRBJ1-2	-	-	CASRTTGGRDFYGYTF	TGTGCCAGCAGAACGACGGGGGGCAGGGACTTCTATGGCTACACCTTC
TRBV6-1	TRBJ2-7	few	TRBD2	CASRKREGSGSYEQYF	TGTGCCAGCAGGAAGCGGGAGGGTAGTGGATCCTACGAGCAGTACTTC
TRBV7-2	TRBJ2-3	-	TRBD1	CASSPFGTDSTDTQYF	TGTGCCAGCAGCCCTTTCGGGACAGACAGCACAGATACGCAGTATTTT
TRBV6-1	TRBJ1-2	-	TRBD1	CASSTGTGIYGYTF	TGTGCCAGCAGTACCGGGACAGGGATCTATGGCTACACCTTC
TRBV10-3	TRBJ2-3	-	TRBD2	CAISGRGSGTPDTQYF	TGTGCCATCAGTGGAAGGGGCAGCGGGACTCCAGATACGCAGTATTTT
TRBV6-1	TRBJ2-5	many	-	CASSEGGSCGQYF	TGTGCCAGCAGTGAAGGGGGATCCTGTGGGCAGTACTTC